This T cell receptor (beta chain) was recovered during a study of shared clonotypes between healthy human individuals. Overall study context: Each donor's CD4 naive and CD4 memory cells filled three plates apiece, CD8 naive two, and CD8 memory one.

There are a few counts of this clone. Germline CDR1 and CDR2: MDHEN and SYDVKM. V lost 0 bases, J lost 6 bases, and 11 bases lay in between. The length of the CDR3 is 14 residues. Researchers divided each subset's genomic DNA evenly across several immunoSEQ plates. Clones were sequenced by immunoSEQ multiplex PCR, and TCRdb holds only the in-frame ones, with some missing. The table includes around 990,000 clones, roughly 77% detected once. V and J are TRBV28 and TRBJ1-1, with D uncertain. The TCR was taken from a man aged 18 to 29 in good health. Some clones in this sample may be carry-over from other donors' samples. Sequencing used memory CD4+ T cells from PBMCs. Subset denoted: CD45RA-negative fraction. Here the CDR3 DNA reads TGTGCCAGCAGTTTATGGCGGATTGGGGCTGAAGCTTTCTTT. This sequence encodes CASSLWRIGAEAFF.